This T cell receptor beta chain was found in a study of T cell responses to AZD1222 COVID-19 vaccine. Study-wide findings and caveats: Regions left unmutated in variants are reportedly the target of nearly half of spike-specific TCRs. Only a handful of AZD1222 recipients were seropositive at baseline.

Notes on this clone: No antigen is known for it.

V lost 10 bases and J 3 bases, leaving 24 bases between the germline ends. CDR1 is MNHEY, CDR2 SMNVEV, per germline (reference sequence). The CDR3 runs 16 residues. Measured with immunoSEQ multiplex PCR; TCRdb has only the in-frame clones, and not every one. Among about 130,000 clones, about 90% were seen once, and the ten largest hold 4.4%. This chain joins TRBV27 and TRBJ1-1; D is unresolved. Here the sequenced sample was peripheral blood, taken on day 0 of MenACWY control vaccination. This clonotype originated in an adult in good health. CDR3 amino acids: CATPLGSGLADTEAFF. In DNA, the CDR3 is TGTGCCACCCCTCTCGGCTCGGGCCTAGCCGACACTGAAGCTTTCTTT.